The clone carrying this T cell receptor (beta chain) was picked up a small number of times. Its antigen is unknown. The data are from a study of T cell responses to AZD1222 COVID-19 vaccine. TCRdb keeps only in-frame clones here, not all; method: immunoSEQ multiplex PCR. The sample contains around 83,000 clones, 86% of which appear only once. Study-wide results and caveats: CD4 TCRs linked to vaccination spanned spike, dominating at 160-218 and 743-854. Repertoires were collected only later (after the peak T cell response had occurred). Two doses of AZD1222 preceded a rise in Spike-specific TCR breadth and depth.

The receptor comes from an adult in good health. Sequencing used peripheral blood, obtained on day 0 of AZD1222 vaccination.

CDR3 protein: CASSLKDGNNSPLHF. The CDR3 bases are TGTGCCAGCAGCTTAAAGGACGGAAATAATTCACCCCTCCACTTT. The chain links TRBV7-8 to TRBJ1-6, with no clear D. This CDR3 is 15 amino acids long. Germline V CDR1 and CDR2: SGHVS, FQNEAQ. The V end lost 2 bases, the J end lost 5 bases, and 10 bases lay between the germline ends.